This T cell receptor (beta chain) stems from a study of PD-1 blockade in classical Hodgkin lymphoma (dated by TCRdb to the early 2020s). Background on the whole study: Nivolumab dosing was 3 mg/kg intravenously every 2 weeks, continuing until either disease progression or unacceptable toxicity. The study used TCR beta sequencing and CyTOF to define a peripheral blood immune signature of response to PD-1 blockade in classical Hodgkin lymphoma. Findings and caveats that apply to the study as a whole: The study covered only a single clinical trial cohort, and the causes of the repertoire differences, possibly disease activity or prior therapy, were still not defined. Diversity was lower in patients who began nivolumab less than 1 year after ASCT, so these patients were left out of later analyses to avoid confounding by immune reconstitution. CD4+ but not CD8+ TCR diversity rose significantly by C4D1 (p=0.0027 vs p=0.16), most apparent in complete responders (p=0.02). Among trial patients, those achieving complete response had baseline diversity similar to that of newly diagnosed patients, while diversity was significantly lower in partial responders and progressors. Baseline TCR diversity was reported to be lower in newly diagnosed patients than in healthy donors and to be lower still in relapsed/refractory patients.

The Qiagen DNeasy kit was used to extract genomic DNA both from unsorted PBMCs and from the negatively selected CD4+ and CD8+ fractions. TCR beta CDR3 regions were amplified by immunoSEQ multiplex PCR using primers annealing to V and J segments. A synthetic immune receptor repertoire was used to minimize amplification bias, and remaining bias was computationally removed after sequencing. The source study handled its data this way. Custom Python scripts were used to quantify repertoire diversity as the Shannon entropy index. The unsorted, CD4+ and CD8+ repertoires were each analyzed separately, with the exception of combined analyses, where CD4+ and CD8+ sequences were merged in silico. Clonal expansion was defined as at least a 2-fold frequency increase after treatment relative to C1D1, with a pseudocount of 0.5 for undetected baseline clones. Clones with 0 or 1 copy at C1D1 were classified as singleton clones, and clones with 2 or more copies were classified as non-singleton clones. By matching protein sequences in sorted samples from the same patient, clones expanded in unsorted samples were annotated as CD4+, CD8+ or unknown. Wilcoxon tests were applied to paired samples to test diversity changes from C1D1 to C4D1. Held by TCRdb, this immuneACCESS table contains in-frame sequences only and omits some clones. Under half of the omission traces to an unresolved V gene where checked; the cause of the rest is unknown. V and J calls and clone size come straight from that table; D and trimming were deduced from the DNA. This sample gives fewer than 20,000 clones in total; roughly 85% of them show up just once. The ten largest clones capture about an eighth of the sample.

Reading the label with the study, this specimen's time point is: cycle 2 day 1 (C2D1) of nivolumab. Relapse after autologous stem cell transplantation had occurred in all trial patients, and cohorts A, B and C were distinguished by prior brentuximab vedotin exposure. The trial cohort comprised some 60 patients with relapsed/refractory classical Hodgkin lymphoma whose best overall responses were complete response, partial response or progressive disease. Trial patients were treated with single-agent nivolumab in the multi-cohort phase II CheckMate 205 trial. Best overall response was determined by an independent review committee according to the 2007 International Working Group response criteria. Trial PBMCs were collected immediately before nivolumab initiation (C1D1) and during therapy at cycle 2 day 1 and cycle 4 day 1. After peripheral blood was drawn into 8 mL Vacutainer Cell Preparation Tubes, PBMCs were isolated by centrifugation and then cryopreserved.

The CDR3 runs 14 residues from the cysteine to the phenylalanine. The read is trimmed to its CDR3 DNA, 42 bases read in frame from base 1. V trim: 1 base; J trim: 7 bases; unmatched bases: 2. The germline V gene specifies SGHVS as CDR1 and FQNEAQ as CDR2. In regard to this clone: Its specific antigen is unknown. It has no much larger one-base neighbor in the sample; base qualities were not kept.

The sequence joins TRBV7-8 to TRBJ1-4; TRBD1 matches 8 bases in the middle. This clonotype was obtained from a human donor with classical Hodgkin lymphoma. This specimen consisted of peripheral blood mononuclear cells (PBMCs), obtained before the second cycle of nivolumab. The nucleotide sequence reads TGTGCCAGCAGCTTAGGGACAGGGCCTGAAAAACTGTTTTTT. This encodes CASSLGTGPEKLFF.